Following are 20 T cell receptor beta chains from one sample sequenced in a study of beta chain features in type 1 diabetes. Of the isolated RNA, all was reverse transcribed, and so the sequenced material was expressed TCRB transcripts. The repertoire was sequenced with immunoSEQ multiplex PCR; TCRdb's copy has only in-frame clones and lacks some. The table includes 300,000 to 450,000 clones, around 13% detected once. Study-wide points: Researchers report that Type 1 diabetes patients had moderately but significantly shorter TCRB CDR3s across all four CD4+ subsets.

For these TCRs, the target antigens are not known. Sequencing used naive CD4+ T cells from blood. Receptor source: a woman aged 18 to 35 with type 1 diabetes.

This clone was recorded a few times. This chain uses TRBV9 with TRBJ2-1; 13 positions agree with TRBD2. The germline V gene has CDR1 SGDLS and CDR2 YYNGEE. Losses at the gene ends were 3 bases for V and 0 bases for J; bases not matched to a gene: 6. CDR3 length equals 18 residues. CDR3 in amino acids: CASSGLAGGHYSYNEQFF. The CDR3 coding sequence is TGTGCCAGCAGCGGACTAGCGGGAGGCCATTACTCCTACAATGAGCAGTTCTTC. The full variable domain, its missing parts supplied by reference TRBV9 and TRBJ2-1, is DSGVTQTPKHLITATGQRVTLRCSPRSGDLSVYWYQQSLDQGLQFLIQYYNGEERAKGNILERFSAQQFPDLHSELNLSSLELGDSALYFCASSGLAGGHYSYNEQFFGPGTRLTVL.

This clone has just a few counts. The V and J genes are TRBV11-2 and TRBJ2-5; weak D call: TRBD2 (5 bases). V was clipped by 2 bases and J by 1 base, with 11 bases between them. The germline V gene encodes CDR1 SGHAT and CDR2 FQNNGV. CDR3 length: 15 amino acids. DNA for the CDR3: TGTGCCAGCAGCTTAAGCGGTGTCAGCCAAGAGACCCAGTACTTC. Its protein product is CASSLSGVSQETQYF.

The chain uses TRBV18 and TRBJ2-1, with TRBD1 as a possible D gene (6 bases). Germline V lookup: CDR1 KGHSH, CDR2 LQKENI. V was pared by 3 bases and J by 5 bases, with 8 bases between. The CDR3 runs 13 residues. The CDR3 protein is CASSPGQHNEQFF. CDR3 DNA: TGTGCCAGCTCACCTGGACAGCACAATGAGCAGTTCTTC.

This chain links TRBV7-2 with TRBJ1-2; maybe TRBD1 (6 bases). The CDR3 is 12 amino acids. V lost 10 bases, J lost 6 bases, and 15 bases lay in between. Looked up from germline, CDR1 is SGHTA and CDR2 is FQGNSA. CDR3 bases: TGTGCCACCAGAAGGGGGATGCATGGCTACACCTTC. Encoded protein: CATRRGMHGYTF.

This clone showed up just a few times. The rearrangement links TRBV15 to TRBJ2-7; 13 bases are shared with TRBD2. The CDR3 spans 16 residues. Per the germline V gene, CDR1 is LNHNV and CDR2 is YYDKDF (reference sequence). The V gene end was trimmed by 1 base and the J gene end by 5 bases; junction bases not matched to a gene: 5. CDR3 residues: CATSRVTSGRSHEQYF. CDR3 DNA sequence: TGTGCCACCAGCAGAGTGACTAGCGGGAGGTCCCACGAGCAGTACTTC.

The chain links TRBV5-4 to TRBJ2-7; 9 bases are a match to TRBD1. The V segment lost 4 bases and the J segment 3 bases; nucleotides outside the gene matches: 2. This CDR3 is 13 amino acids long. Germline V CDR1 and CDR2: SGHNT, YYREEE (reference sequence). The DNA of the CDR3 is TGTGCCAGCAGCCCGGACAGGGGCTACGAGCAGTACTTC. Translated, it gives CASSPDRGYEQYF.

The chain carries TRBV5-4 and TRBJ2-1, with 7 bases aligning to TRBD1. Trimming at V came to 4 bases and at J to 8 bases, leaving 6 bases not matched to a gene. CDR3 size: 13 residues. CDR1 and CDR2 from the germline V gene are SGHNT and YYREEE (reference sequence). Here the CDR3 reads CASSPRQGHEQFF. DNA of the CDR3: TGTGCCAGCAGCCCCCGACAGGGCCATGAGCAGTTCTTC.

This clone turned up a few times. Other DNA sequences in the sample encode the same CDR3. The chain recombines TRBV6-5 with TRBJ2-7; D is possibly TRBD2 (5 bases). Trimming shortened V by 2 bases and J by 0 bases, and 5 bases separated the two germline ends. The CDR3 has 13 residues. Germline assignment: CDR1 MNHEY and CDR2 SVGAGI. The CDR3 loop is CASSYRDSYEQYF. The CDR3 nucleotides read TGTGCCAGCAGTTACCGGGACTCCTACGAGCAGTACTTC.

This clone appeared a few times. The chain has TRBV12-5 and TRBJ2-1, with a tentative D call TRBD2 (7 bases). Trimming pared 9 bases from V and 3 bases from J, leaving 18 bases between. The V gene's germline CDR1 is LGHNT and CDR2 FRNRAP. The CDR3 runs 15 residues. The chain's CDR3 is CASSPGGPHYNEQFF. Here the CDR3 DNA reads TGTGCTAGCTCGCCGGGGGGCCCTCACTACAATGAGCAGTTCTTC.

Of note for this clone: Other nucleotide sequences in the sample specify the same CDR3. The chain joins TRBV7-2 to TRBJ1-5; the match to TRBD1 covers 10 bases. Germline-derived CDR1 and CDR2 are SGHTA and FQGNSA. The length of the CDR3 is 14 residues. Unmatched junction bases numbered 1, after V lost 4 bases and J lost 4 bases. The CDR3 is CASSSGQGNQPQHF. As DNA, the CDR3 is TGTGCCAGCAGCTCGGGACAGGGGAATCAGCCCCAGCATTTT.

This chain connects TRBV4-2 to TRBJ2-1, with 8 bases fitting TRBD1. Trimming at V came to 1 base and at J to 9 bases, leaving 11 bases not matched to a gene. CDR3 length: 16 residues. Looked up from germline, CDR1 is LGHNA and CDR2 is YNFKEQ. The CDR3 sequence: CASSQALIQGAGEQFF. In nucleotides, the CDR3 is TGTGCCAGCAGCCAAGCCCTCATTCAGGGGGCCGGTGAGCAGTTCTTC.

In regard to this clone: The same CDR3 is also encoded by other DNA sequences in this sample. The chain combines TRBV20-1 with TRBJ2-7; D ambiguous. The CDR3 runs 11 residues. Germline assignment: CDR1 DFQATT and CDR2 SNEGSKA (reference sequence). V was trimmed by 6 bases and J by 4 bases, leaving 10 bases between them. The CDR3 DNA reads TGCAGTGCCCCTACCGGGTACGAGCAGTACTTC. Translated: CSAPTGYEQYF.

The chain employs TRBV18 and TRBJ2-5; possibly TRBD1 for D (5 bases). Germline V gives CDR1 KGHSH, CDR2 LQKENI. The germline V and J ends were trimmed by 2 bases and 5 bases, with 9 bases remaining between them. The CDR3 has 13 amino acids. The CDR3 DNA is TGTGCCAGCTCACCAGTGGCAGGGGAGACCCAGTACTTC. Its protein is CASSPVAGETQYF.

This clone showed up just a few times. The chain carries TRBV5-4 and TRBJ2-3, with 8 bases that match TRBD2. The CDR3 loop spans 16 amino acids. J gave up 4 bases and V 4 bases, and 11 bases lay outside the gene matches. CDR1 and CDR2 from the germline V gene are SGHNT and YYREEE (reference sequence). The CDR3 nucleotides read TGTGCCAGCAGCCGGGGTCGCGGGGGGCGAGCAGATACGCAGTATTTT. Translating gives CASSRGRGGRADTQYF.

This clone was found a few times. This chain connects TRBV7-2 to TRBJ2-1; 10 bases align to TRBD1. Germline V gene data show CDR1 as SGHTA and CDR2 as FQGNSA. There are 12 residues in the CDR3. V gave up 7 bases and J gave up 15 bases; unmatched junction bases: 9. The CDR3 sequence is CASTPGQGESFF. The CDR3 coding sequence is TGTGCCAGCACCCCCGGACAGGGGGAGTCGTTCTTC.

This clone appeared a single time. The rearrangement links TRBV21-1 to TRBJ1-5. TRBV21-1 has pseudogene status. The CDR3 runs 12 residues. The CDR3 here is CASIPEGQPQHF. CDR3 nucleotide sequence: TGTGCCAGCATCCCGGAGGGTCAGCCCCAGCATTTT.

This clone came up a few times. V gene TRBV5-4 combines with J gene TRBJ2-1; 7 bases line up with TRBD2. CDR1 is SGHNT, CDR2 YYREEE, per germline (reference sequence). The length of the CDR3 is 12 residues. The V and J ends lost 0 bases and 14 bases, in that order; junction bases with no gene match: 5. CDR3 protein: CASSLDGLDKFF. The CDR3 DNA sequence: TGTGCCAGCAGCTTGGACGGACTAGATAAGTTCTTC.

In this sample, this clone turned up a few times. The gene calls are TRBV7-9 and TRBJ2-5; D unclear. Deletions cut 3 bases from V and 2 bases from J, with 7 bases between. CDR3 size: 13 residues. CDR1 SEHNR and CDR2 FQNEAQ come from the germline V gene (reference sequence). CDR3 DNA: TGTGCCAGCAGCTTGTCTACTCAAGAGACCCAGTACTTC. Residues: CASSLSTQETQYF.

The chain links TRBV6-5 to TRBJ2-7, with D perhaps matching TRBD1 (6 bases). In germline, CDR1 is MNHEY, CDR2 SVGAGI. Trimming removed 2 bases at V and 4 bases at J, with 15 bases between. The CDR3 has 15 residues. The CDR3 sequence: CASSYTTQGFYEQYF. In DNA form, the CDR3 reads TGTGCCAGCAGTTACACAACACAGGGATTTTACGAGCAGTACTTC.

The V gene is TRBV28, the J gene TRBJ2-2; 9 bases are shared with TRBD2. V gave up 5 bases and J gave up 6 bases; unmatched junction bases: 7. The CDR3 loop spans 15 amino acids. Germline V CDR1 and CDR2: MDHEN, SYDVKM. The chain's CDR3 is CASSSGSGSPGELFF. CDR3 DNA: TGTGCCAGCAGTAGCGGTAGCGGGAGTCCCGGGGAGCTGTTTTTT. Full variable domain (rest looked up from reference TRBV28 and TRBJ2-2): DVKVTQSSRYLVKRTGEKVFLECVQDMDHENMFWYRQDPGLGLRLIYFSYDVKMKEKGDIPEGYSVSREKKERFSLILESASTNQTSMYLCASSSGSGSPGELFFGEGSRLTVL.